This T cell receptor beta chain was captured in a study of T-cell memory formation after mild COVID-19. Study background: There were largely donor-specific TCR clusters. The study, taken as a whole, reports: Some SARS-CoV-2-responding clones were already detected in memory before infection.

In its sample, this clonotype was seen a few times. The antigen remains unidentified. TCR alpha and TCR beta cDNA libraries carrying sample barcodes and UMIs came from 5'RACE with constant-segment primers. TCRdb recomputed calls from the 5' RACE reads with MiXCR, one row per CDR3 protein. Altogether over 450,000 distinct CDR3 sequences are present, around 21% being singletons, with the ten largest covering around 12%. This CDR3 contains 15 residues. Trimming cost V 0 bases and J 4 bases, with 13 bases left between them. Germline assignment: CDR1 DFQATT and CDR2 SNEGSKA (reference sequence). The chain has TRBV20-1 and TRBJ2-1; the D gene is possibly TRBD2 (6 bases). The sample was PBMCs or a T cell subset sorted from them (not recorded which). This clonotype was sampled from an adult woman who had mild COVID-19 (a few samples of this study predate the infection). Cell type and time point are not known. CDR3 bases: TGCAGTGCTAGAGATACGGGCGGGGCTTACAATGAGCAGTTCTTC. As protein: CSARDTGGAYNEQFF.